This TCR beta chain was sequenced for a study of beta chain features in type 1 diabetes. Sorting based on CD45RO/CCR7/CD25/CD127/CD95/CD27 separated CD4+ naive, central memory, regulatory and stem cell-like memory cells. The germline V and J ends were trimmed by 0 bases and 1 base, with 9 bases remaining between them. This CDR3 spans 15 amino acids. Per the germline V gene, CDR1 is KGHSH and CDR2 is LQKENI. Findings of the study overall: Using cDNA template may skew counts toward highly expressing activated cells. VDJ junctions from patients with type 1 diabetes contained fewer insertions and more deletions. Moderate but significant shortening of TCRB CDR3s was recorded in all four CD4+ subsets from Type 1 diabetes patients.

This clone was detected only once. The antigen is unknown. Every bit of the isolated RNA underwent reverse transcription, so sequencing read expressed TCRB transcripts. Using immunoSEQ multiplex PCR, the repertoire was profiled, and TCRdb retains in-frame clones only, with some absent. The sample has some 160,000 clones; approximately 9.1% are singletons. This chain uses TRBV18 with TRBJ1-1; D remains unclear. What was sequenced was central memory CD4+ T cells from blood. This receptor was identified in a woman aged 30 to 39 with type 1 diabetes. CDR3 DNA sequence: TGTGCCAGCTCACCACCGGGAGTAAAGAACACTGAAGCTTTCTTT. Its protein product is CASSPPGVKNTEAFF.